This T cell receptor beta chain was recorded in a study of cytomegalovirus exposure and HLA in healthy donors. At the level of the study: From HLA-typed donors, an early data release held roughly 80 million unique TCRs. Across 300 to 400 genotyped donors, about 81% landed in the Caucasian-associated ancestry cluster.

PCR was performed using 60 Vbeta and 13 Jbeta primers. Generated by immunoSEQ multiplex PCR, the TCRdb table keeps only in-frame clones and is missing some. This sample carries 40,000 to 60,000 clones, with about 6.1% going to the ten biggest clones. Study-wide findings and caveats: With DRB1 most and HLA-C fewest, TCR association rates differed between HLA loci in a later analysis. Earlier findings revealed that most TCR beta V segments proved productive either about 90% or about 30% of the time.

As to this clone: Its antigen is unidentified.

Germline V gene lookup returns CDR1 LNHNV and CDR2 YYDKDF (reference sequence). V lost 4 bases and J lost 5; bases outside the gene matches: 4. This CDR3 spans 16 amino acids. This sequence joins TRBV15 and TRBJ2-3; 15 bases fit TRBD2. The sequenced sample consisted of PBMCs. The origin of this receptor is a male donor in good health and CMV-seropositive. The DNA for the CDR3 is TGTGCCACCAGCAACGGACTAGCGGGGGGGCGAGATACGCAGTATTTT. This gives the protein CATSNGLAGGRDTQYF.